A selection of T cell receptor beta chains follows, all from one sample in a study of blood T cell repertoires in COVID-19. TCRdb's copy holds only in-frame clones and misses some; the assay was immunoSEQ multiplex PCR. The data contain 300,000 to 400,000 clones, more than 75% of them singletons. Material for sequencing was PBMCs or T cells enriched from blood (not recorded which). These receptors all stem from a woman younger than 45 with acute COVID-19. The CDR3 runs from the conserved cysteine through the conserved F or W. The order of the fields is CDR3 length, J gene, clone size, V gene, D gene, CDR3 protein, CDR3 DNA. The D gene is left open where the match is weak. Some rows mark clone size as missing; the rest say once, few, many or name a class of expanded clone.

>10|TRBJ2-1|.|TRBV20-1|.
CSASTYEQFF
TGCAGTGCTTCTACGTATGAGCAGTTCTTC
>14|TRBJ1-1|.|TRBV5-1|.
CASSLGDLNTEAFF
TGCGCCAGCAGCTTAGGGGATCTTAACACTGAAGCTTTCTTT
>16|TRBJ1-4|.|TRBV19|TRBD1
CASSTPQGVIGEKLFF
TGTGCCAGTAGTACCCCACAGGGGGTGATTGGCGAAAAACTGTTTTTT
>16|TRBJ1-3|.|TRBV9|TRBD1
CASSVGDRPMGNTIYF
TGTGCCAGCAGCGTAGGGGACAGACCCATGGGAAACACCATATATTTT
>10|TRBJ1-4|.|TRBV7-3|.
CASSLEKLFF
TGTGCCAGCAGCCTTGAAAAACTGTTTTTT
>15|TRBJ2-3|.|TRBV9|.
CASSRDILSTDTQYF
TGTGCCAGCAGCCGGGACATCCTTAGCACAGATACGCAGTATTTT
>15|TRBJ2-3|.|TRBV5-1|TRBD1
CASSLVGQGTDTQYF
TGCGCCAGCAGCTTGGTAGGACAGGGCACAGATACGCAGTATTTT
>14|TRBJ2-3|once|TRBV9|.
CASSARLGADTQYF
TGTGCCAGCAGCGCGAGACTAGGGGCAGATACGCAGTATTTT
>15|TRBJ1-5|.|TRBV4-2|TRBD1
CASSPRQGDNQPQHF
TGTGCCAGCAGCCCCAGACAGGGAGACAATCAGCCCCAGCATTTT
>15|TRBJ1-1|.|TRBV19|TRBD1
CATLPKTGMNTEAFF
TGTGCCACACTACCGAAGACAGGGATGAACACTGAAGCTTTCTTT
>17|TRBJ1-6|.|TRBV27|.
CASSLYRRGNYNSPLHF
TGTGCCAGCAGTTTATACCGCCGAGGAAACTATAATTCACCCCTCCACTTT
>15|TRBJ1-1|.|TRBV21-1|.
CASSGPRGRFTEAFF
TGTGCCAGCAGCGGACCCAGGGGGCGGTTCACTGAAGCTTTCTTT
>13|TRBJ1-1|.|TRBV12-5|TRBD1
CASGRQGRTEAFF
TGTGCTAGTGGTCGACAGGGGCGAACTGAAGCTTTCTTT
>14|TRBJ2-1|.|TRBV24-1|.
CATSPSGSYNEQFF
TGTGCCACCTCCCCAAGTGGCAGCTACAATGAGCAGTTCTTC
>18|TRBJ1-5|.|TRBV23-1|.
CASTRRGAPGVEYQPQHF
TGCGCCAGCACCCGGCGGGGGGCACCAGGGGTGGAGTATCAGCCCCAGCATTTT
>13|TRBJ1-2|few|TRBV27|TRBD1
CASSFGTGVGYTF
TGTGCCAGCAGTTTCGGGACAGGGGTTGGCTACACCTTC
>16|TRBJ2-2|.|TRBV6-4|TRBD1
CASSPQGALGSGELFF
TGTGCCAGCAGCCCACAGGGGGCCCTGGGATCCGGGGAGCTGTTTTTT
>13|TRBJ1-1|.|TRBV6-2/TRBV6-3|.
CASSPGGNTEAFF
TGTGCCAGCAGTCCGGGGGGAAACACTGAAGCTTTCTTT
>16|TRBJ2-1|.|TRBV5-1|TRBD2
CASSYLVAGRDNEQFF
TGCGCCAGCAGTTATCTCGTAGCGGGGAGAGACAATGAGCAGTTCTTC
>15|TRBJ1-1|.|TRBV19|TRBD1
CASSTDRGQRTEAFF
TGTGCCAGTAGTACAGACAGGGGGCAGAGGACTGAAGCTTTCTTT
>12|TRBJ1-6|.|TRBV19|.
CASTLGDSPLHF
TGTGCCAGTACCCTCGGGGATTCACCCCTCCACTTT
>17|TRBJ2-7|once|TRBV4-1|TRBD2
CASSQESSGITSRLQYF
TGCGCCAGCAGCCAAGAATCTAGCGGGATCACCTCCCGCCTGCAGTACTTC
>14|TRBJ1-1|.|TRBV19|.
CASSIIQGNTEAFF
TGTGCCAGTAGTATAATCCAGGGGAACACTGAAGCTTTCTTT
>13|TRBJ2-7|.|TRBV27|TRBD2
CASNRGGATEQYF
TGTGCCAGCAATCGCGGGGGGGCCACCGAGCAGTACTTC
>17|TRBJ2-1|.|TRBV9|.
CASSVVEGASSDNEQFF
TGTGCCAGCAGCGTAGTGGAGGGGGCTAGTTCGGACAATGAGCAGTTCTTC
>17|TRBJ2-2|.|TRBV7-2|TRBD2
CASSLVASGVGTGELFF
TGTGCCAGCAGCTTAGTCGCGAGCGGGGTTGGCACCGGGGAGCTGTTTTTT
>14|TRBJ1-6|.|TRBV14|.
CASSQRGYNSPLHF
TGTGCCAGCAGCCAACGAGGGTATAATTCACCCCTCCACTTT
>15|TRBJ2-1|.|TRBV19|.
CASSMYAGSYNEQFF
TGTGCCAGTAGTATGTACGCCGGCTCCTACAATGAGCAGTTCTTC
>14|TRBJ1-1|few|TRBV5-1|TRBD1
CASSLQGEYTEAFF
TGCGCCAGCAGCTTACAGGGGGAGTACACTGAAGCTTTCTTT
>16|TRBJ2-1|.|TRBV27|TRBD2
CASSRTSGGPVNEQFF
TGTGCCAGCAGTCGGACTAGCGGGGGGCCCGTCAATGAGCAGTTCTTC
>16|TRBJ2-3|.|TRBV9|TRBD1
CASSVLRDRVGDTQYF
TGTGCCAGCAGCGTACTTCGGGACAGGGTTGGAGATACGCAGTATTTT
>13|TRBJ2-3|.|TRBV9|TRBD2
CASSGRTSPEQYF
TGTGCCAGCAGCGGGAGGACTAGTCCGGAGCAGTATTTT
>16|TRBJ1-6|.|TRBV28|.
CASSSPRVRGKSPLHF
TGTGCCAGCAGTTCCCCGAGGGTCAGGGGAAAATCACCCCTCCACTTT
>15|TRBJ2-3|once|TRBV7-9|TRBD2
CASSPFGLAWDTQYF
TGTGCCAGCAGCCCATTCGGACTAGCATGGGATACGCAGTATTTT
>17|TRBJ2-7|.|TRBV3-1/TRBV3-2|TRBD2
CASSRTGTSGGVHEQYF
TGTGCCAGCAGCCGCACCGGGACTAGCGGGGGGGTCCACGAGCAGTACTTC
>16|TRBJ2-7|.|TRBV5-6|TRBD2
CASSLAIGTSAYEQYF
TGTGCCAGCAGCTTGGCCATCGGGACTAGCGCCTACGAGCAGTACTTC
>14|TRBJ1-4|.|TRBV5-6|.
CASSLKGLAEKLFF
TGTGCCAGCAGCTTGAAAGGTTTAGCGGAAAAACTGTTTTTT
>17|TRBJ2-3|once|TRBV4-1|.
CASSQVDTPGAGDTQYF
TGCGCCAGCAGCCAAGTTGATACCCCAGGGGCAGGAGATACGCAGTATTTT
>15|TRBJ1-5|once|TRBV27|.
CASSREGGGNQPQHF
TGTGCCAGCAGCCGTGAGGGGGGGGGCAATCAGCCCCAGCATTTT
>14|TRBJ1-2|.|TRBV6-5|.
CASSYSPRNYGYTF
TGTGCCAGCAGTTACTCGCCGAGAAACTATGGCTACACCTTC
>13|TRBJ1-2|.|TRBV29-1|.
CSAETGKLGGYTF
TGCAGCGCTGAAACGGGGAAGCTGGGCGGCTACACCTTC
>14|TRBJ1-4|.|TRBV7-9|.
CASSSGLTNEKLFF
TGTGCCAGCAGCTCGGGACTCACCAATGAAAAACTGTTTTTT
>15|TRBJ2-1|.|TRBV27|TRBD2
CASSFTSGTPNEQFF
TGTGCCAGCAGTTTCACTAGCGGGACCCCAAATGAGCAGTTCTTC
>16|TRBJ1-3|once|TRBV5-1|TRBD1
CASSEYTGGDGNTIYF
TGCGCCAGCAGCGAATATACAGGGGGCGATGGAAACACCATATATTTT